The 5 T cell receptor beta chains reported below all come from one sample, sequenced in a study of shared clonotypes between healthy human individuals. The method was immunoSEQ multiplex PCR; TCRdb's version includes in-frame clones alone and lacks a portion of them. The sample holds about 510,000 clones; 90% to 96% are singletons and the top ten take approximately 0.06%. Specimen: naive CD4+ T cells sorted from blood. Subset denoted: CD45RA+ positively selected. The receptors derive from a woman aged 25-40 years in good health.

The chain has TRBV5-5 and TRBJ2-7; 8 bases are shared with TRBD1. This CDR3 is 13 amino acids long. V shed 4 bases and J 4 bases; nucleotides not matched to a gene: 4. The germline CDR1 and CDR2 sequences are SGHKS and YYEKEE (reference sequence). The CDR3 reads CASSRQGPYEQYF. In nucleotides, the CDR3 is TGTGCCAGCAGCCGACAGGGGCCGTACGAGCAGTACTTC.

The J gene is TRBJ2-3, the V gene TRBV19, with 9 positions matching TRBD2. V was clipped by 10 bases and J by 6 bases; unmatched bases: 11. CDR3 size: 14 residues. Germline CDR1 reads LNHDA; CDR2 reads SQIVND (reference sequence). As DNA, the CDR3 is TGTGCCACCTCCCCGGGCCTAGCGGGGGATACGCAGTATTTT. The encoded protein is CATSPGLAGDTQYF.

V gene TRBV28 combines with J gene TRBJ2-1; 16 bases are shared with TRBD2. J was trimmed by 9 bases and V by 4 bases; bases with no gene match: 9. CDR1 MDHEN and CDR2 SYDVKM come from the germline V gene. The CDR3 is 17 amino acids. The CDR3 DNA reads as TGTGCCAGCAGTTCGCCGGGACTAGCGGGAGGGCCTATTGAGCAGTTCTTC. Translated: CASSSPGLAGGPIEQFF.

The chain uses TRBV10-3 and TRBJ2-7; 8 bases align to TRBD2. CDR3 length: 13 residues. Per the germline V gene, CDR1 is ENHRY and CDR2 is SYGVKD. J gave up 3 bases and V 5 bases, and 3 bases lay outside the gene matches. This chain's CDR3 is CAISLREVYEQYF. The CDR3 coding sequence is TGTGCCATCAGTTTGCGGGAGGTCTACGAGCAGTACTTC.

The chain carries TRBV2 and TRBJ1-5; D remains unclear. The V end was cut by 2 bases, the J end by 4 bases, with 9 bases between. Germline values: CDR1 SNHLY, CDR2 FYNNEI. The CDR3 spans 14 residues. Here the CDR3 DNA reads TGTGCCAGCAGTGAATTGGCCGCGAATCAGCCCCAGCATTTT. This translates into CASSELAANQPQHF.